The clone carrying this T cell receptor (beta chain) was counted once. Germline and junction disagree at one end, which may indicate a read error. This record comes from a study of OX40 agonist ivuxolimab in advanced cancers. For the study at large: Patients got intravenous ivuxolimab at 0.01 to 10 mg/kg every 2 weeks.

The protocol was immunoSEQ multiplex PCR, while the TCRdb copy is restricted to in-frame clones and leaves out a portion. The sample shows 90,000 to 100,000 clones, approximately 85% of them seen only once. The sequenced sample was CD4+ or CD8+ T cells sorted from blood, obtained in a trial of the OX40 agonist ivuxolimab. The TCR was taken from an adult with an advanced solid tumor such as melanoma, head and neck, liver or kidney cancer.

For the CDR3, the DNA is TGTGCCAGCAGCTTACAGGGGGTGCTCTACGATGAGCAGTTCTTC. Translated, it gives CASSLQGVLYDEQFF. The rearrangement links TRBV5-5 to TRBJ2-1, with 8 bases matching TRBD1. Germline CDR1 is SGHKS and CDR2 is YYEKEE (reference sequence). The CDR3 is 15 amino acids.